This T cell receptor (beta chain) derives from a study of shared clonotypes between healthy human individuals. Points from the study as a whole: Compared with clonotypes that all four donors shared, non-shared clonotypes had lower generation probabilities.

The CDR3 has 14 amino acids. J gave up 1 base and V 4 bases, and 4 bases lay outside the gene matches. Germline CDR1 reads MNHNY; CDR2 reads SVGAGI (reference sequence). Here immunoSEQ multiplex PCR was the method, and the copy in TCRdb shows in-frame clones only, minus some. The data show roughly 1,600,000 clones, with less than 99% seen just once and 0.36% held by the top ten. About this clone itself: Its antigen is still unknown.

The material sequenced was naive CD4+ T cells sorted from blood. Regarding subset: CD45RA+ positively selected. The rearrangement uses TRBV6-6 and TRBJ2-7; 7 bases agree with TRBD1. The TCR originated in a man aged 30-40 years in good health. CDR3 residues: CASSFQTGSYEQYF. The CDR3 nucleotides are TGTGCCAGCAGTTTCCAGACAGGGTCCTACGAGCAGTACTTC.